The 10 T cell receptor beta chains listed next were all sequenced from one sample in a study of CD8+ T cells in alopecia areata. Extraction and reverse transcription of RNA yielded cDNA as the sequencing template. Method: immunoSEQ multiplex PCR; TCRdb's copy keeps in-frame clones and lacks some. The table has about 39,000 clones, roughly 65% seen once. As to treatment: oral pan-JAK inhibitor, 5-10 mg twice daily. The sequencing here drew on CD8+ T cells sorted from blood, taken at week 4, from a patient treated with tofacitinib. Source of these receptors: a human donor with alopecia areata.

DNA for the CDR3: TGTGCCTGGAGTCCCGGGACGTCCGGGGAGCTGTTTTTT. This gives the protein CAWSPGTSGELFF. The chain employs TRBV30 and TRBJ2-2; the D call may be TRBD1 or TRBD2 (5 bases each). The CDR3 covers 13 residues. V lost 2 bases and J 6 bases, leaving 10 bases between the germline ends. Germline CDR1 reads GTSNPN; CDR2 reads SVGIG (reference sequence).

This sequence joins TRBV5-6 and TRBJ1-2; D call uncertain. V dropped 2 bases and J dropped 10 bases, with 12 bases sitting between them. The CDR3 runs 12 residues. Germline-derived CDR1 and CDR2 are SGHDT and YYEEEE. The CDR3 nucleotides read TGTGCCAGCAGCTTTACCGCGGCGAACTACACCTTC. Translating gives CASSFTAANYTF.

The V gene is TRBV10-3, the J gene TRBJ2-2; TRBD2 might be the D (5 bases). This CDR3 is built from 12 residues. Trimming cost V 6 bases and J 7 bases, with 9 bases left between them. Germline CDR1 is ENHRY and CDR2 is SYGVKD. CDR3 in amino acids: CAIRSGGGELFF. DNA for the CDR3: TGTGCCATCAGGAGCGGCGGCGGGGAGCTGTTTTTT.

The CDR3 sequence is CSVEDRTDYEQYF. CDR3 DNA sequence: TGCAGCGTTGAAGATCGTACAGACTACGAGCAGTACTTC. The chain recombines TRBV29-1 with TRBJ2-7, with D uncertain. The CDR3 is 13 residues long. The germline V gene has CDR1 SQVTM and CDR2 ANQGSEA. V was pared by 0 bases and J by 3 bases, with 9 bases between.

The chain links TRBV29-1 to TRBJ2-5, with D possibly matching TRBD2 (5 bases). This CDR3 contains 14 residues. V shed 7 bases and J shed 0 bases, with 15 bases lying between them. Germline V gene sequence: CDR1 SQVTM, CDR2 ANQGSEA. The CDR3, as DNA: TGCAGCGCGAGAGGGATGGCCTACCAAGAGACCCAGTACTTC. The encoded protein is CSARGMAYQETQYF.

The chain joins TRBV27 to TRBJ1-1; 11 positions match TRBD1. The CDR3 extends over 14 amino acids. Germline lookup yields CDR1 MNHEY and CDR2 SMNVEV (reference sequence). V shed 5 bases, J shed 6 bases, and the junction held 5 bases outside the gene matches. CDR3 residues: CASSRDRGVPEAFF. The CDR3 region has the DNA TGTGCCAGCAGTCGGGACAGGGGGGTACCTGAAGCTTTCTTT.

A few counts support this clone. The V gene is TRBV7-9, the J gene TRBJ2-3; TRBD2 agrees at 7 bases. The CDR3 length is 15 residues. Germline loops: CDR1 SEHNR, CDR2 FQNEAQ (reference sequence). With 10 bases clipped from V and 6 bases from J, the junction kept 16 bases outside the gene matches. The DNA of the CDR3 is TGTGCCATCGATCCCCGAGCGGGGAAGTCGGATACGCAGTATTTT. Protein sequence: CAIDPRAGKSDTQYF.

The CDR3 here is CASSYTTDTQYF. Written as DNA, the CDR3 is TGTGCCAGCAGTTACACCACAGATACGCAGTATTTT. This chain links TRBV6-5 with TRBJ2-3, with D unresolved. The CDR3 contains 12 residues. Germline assignment: CDR1 MNHEY and CDR2 SVGAGI. The V and J ends lost 2 bases and 2 bases respectively, with 2 bases between them.

V gene TRBV5-1 combines with J gene TRBJ1-1, with D hard to call. Per the germline V gene, CDR1 is SGHRS and CDR2 is YFSETQ. The CDR3 loop spans 11 amino acids. The ends were cut back, 3 bases at V and 8 bases at J, with 8 bases in the middle. The CDR3 sequence is CASSSGLEAFF. CDR3 DNA: TGCGCCAGCAGCTCTGGGTTGGAAGCTTTCTTT.

J is TRBJ1-1 and V is TRBV2; unclear D gene. The CDR3 is 10 amino acids. V lost 10 bases and J 6 bases, leaving 9 bases between the germline ends. Germline CDR1 and CDR2: SNHLY and FYNNEI. This CDR3 is CAIRSPEAFF. The CDR3 DNA follows: TGTGCCATCCGATCCCCTGAAGCTTTCTTT.